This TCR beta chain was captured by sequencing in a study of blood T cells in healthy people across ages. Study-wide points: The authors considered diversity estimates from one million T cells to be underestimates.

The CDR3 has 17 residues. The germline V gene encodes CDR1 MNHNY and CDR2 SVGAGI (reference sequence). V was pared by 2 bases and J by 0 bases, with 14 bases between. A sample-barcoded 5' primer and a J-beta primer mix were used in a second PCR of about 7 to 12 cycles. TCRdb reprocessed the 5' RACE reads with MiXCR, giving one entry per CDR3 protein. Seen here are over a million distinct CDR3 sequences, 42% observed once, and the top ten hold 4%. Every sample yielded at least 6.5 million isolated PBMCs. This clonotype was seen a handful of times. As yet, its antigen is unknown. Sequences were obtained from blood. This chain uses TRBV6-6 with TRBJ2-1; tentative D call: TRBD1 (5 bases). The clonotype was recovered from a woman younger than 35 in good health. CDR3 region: CASSYLQAKSSYNEQFF. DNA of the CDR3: TGTGCCAGCAGTTACCTACAGGCCAAGAGCTCCTACAATGAGCAGTTCTTC.